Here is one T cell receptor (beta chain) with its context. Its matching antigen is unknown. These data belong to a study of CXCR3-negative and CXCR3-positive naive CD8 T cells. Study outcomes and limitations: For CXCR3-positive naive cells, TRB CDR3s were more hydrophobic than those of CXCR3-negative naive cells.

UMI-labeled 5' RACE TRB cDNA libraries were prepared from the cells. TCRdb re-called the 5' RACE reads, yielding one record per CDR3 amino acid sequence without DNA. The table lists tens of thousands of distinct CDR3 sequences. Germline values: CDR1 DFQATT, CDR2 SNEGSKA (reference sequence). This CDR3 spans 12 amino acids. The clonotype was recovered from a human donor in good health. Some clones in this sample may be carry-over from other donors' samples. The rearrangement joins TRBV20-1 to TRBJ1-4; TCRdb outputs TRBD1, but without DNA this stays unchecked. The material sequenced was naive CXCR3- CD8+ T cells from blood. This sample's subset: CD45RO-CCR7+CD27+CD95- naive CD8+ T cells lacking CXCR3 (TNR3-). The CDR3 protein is CSARGRGEKLFF.